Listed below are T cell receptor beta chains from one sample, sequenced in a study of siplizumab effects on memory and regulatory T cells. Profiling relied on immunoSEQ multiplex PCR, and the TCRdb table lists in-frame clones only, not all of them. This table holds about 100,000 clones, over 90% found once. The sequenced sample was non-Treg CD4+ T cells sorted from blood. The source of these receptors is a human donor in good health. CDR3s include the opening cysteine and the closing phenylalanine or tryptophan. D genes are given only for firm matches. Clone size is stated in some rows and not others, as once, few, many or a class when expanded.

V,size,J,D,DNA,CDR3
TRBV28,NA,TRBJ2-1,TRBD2,TGTGCCAGCAGTCGCGTGGGACTAGCGAGACCTTCCTACAATGAGCAGTTCTTC,CASSRVGLARPSYNEQFF
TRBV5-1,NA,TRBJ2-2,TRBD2,TGCGCCAGCAGCTTGGCGCTACTAGCGGGAGGTGGTACCGGGGAGCTGTTTTTT,CASSLALLAGGGTGELFF
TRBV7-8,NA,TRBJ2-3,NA,TGTGCCAGCAGGGACGGCCGTACGCAGTATTTT,CASRDGRTQYF
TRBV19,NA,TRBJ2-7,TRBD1,TGTGCCAGTAGTCGACAGGGGAACGAGCAGTACTTC,CASSRQGNEQYF
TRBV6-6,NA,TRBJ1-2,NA,TGTGCCAGCAGTTACCCGGGAGGGAACTATGGCTACACCTTC,CASSYPGGNYGYTF
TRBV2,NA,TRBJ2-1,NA,TGTGCCAGCAGTAGCAATCTTGAGCAGTTCTTC,CASSSNLEQFF
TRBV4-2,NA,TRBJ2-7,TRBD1,TGTGCCAGCAGCTTGGCTAGTGGGACAGGGTCCTACGAGCAGTACTTC,CASSLASGTGSYEQYF
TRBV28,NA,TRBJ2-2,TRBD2,TGTGCCAGCAGAAAGCTAGCGGGAGGGCCTACCGGGGAGCTGTTTTTT,CASRKLAGGPTGELFF
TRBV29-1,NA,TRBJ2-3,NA,TGCAGCGTTGCTCCGCGGACAGCAGGAGATACGCAGTATTTT,CSVAPRTAGDTQYF
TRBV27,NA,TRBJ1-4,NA,TGTGCCAGCAGTCCACAGGGCGATAATGAAAAACTGTTTTTT,CASSPQGDNEKLFF
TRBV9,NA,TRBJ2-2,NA,TGTGCCAGCAGCGTAGTTGCGGGATCGAGCGCCGGGGAGCTGTTTTTT,CASSVVAGSSAGELFF
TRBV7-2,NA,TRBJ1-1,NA,TGTGCCAGCAGCTTATTTTGGGACCAGAACACTGAAGCTTTCTTT,CASSLFWDQNTEAFF
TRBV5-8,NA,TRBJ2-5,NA,TGTGCCAGCAGCCCTGCGGCCGTTCTCCAAGAGACCCAGTACTTC,CASSPAAVLQETQYF
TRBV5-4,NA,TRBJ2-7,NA,TGTGCCAGCAGCCTGCGTGGCCGTACTTCCTTCTACGAGCAGTACTTC,CASSLRGRTSFYEQYF
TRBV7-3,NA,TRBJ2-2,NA,TGTGCCAGCAGCTTAAAACTCAACACCGGGGAGCTGTTTTTT,CASSLKLNTGELFF
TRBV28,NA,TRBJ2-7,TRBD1,TGTGCCAGCAGTTCCCAGGGGGCGCGGCGGGAGCAGTACTTC,CASSSQGARREQYF
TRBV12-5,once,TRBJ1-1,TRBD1,TGTGCTAGTGGTTTGGTCTCTAGCCAGGGGGCGGAAGCTTTCTTT,CASGLVSSQGAEAFF
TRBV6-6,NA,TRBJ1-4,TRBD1,TGTGCCAGCGCGACAGGGCAGGAAAAACTGTTTTTT,CASATGQEKLFF
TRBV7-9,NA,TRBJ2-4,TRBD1,TGTGCCAGCAGCTTATTGGGACAGGGGAACATTCAGTACTTC,CASSLLGQGNIQYF
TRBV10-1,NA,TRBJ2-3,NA,TGCGCCAGCAGTGCCCTAACAGATACGCAGTATTTT,CASSALTDTQYF
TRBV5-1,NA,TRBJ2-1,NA,TGCGCCAGCAGCTTGCCTAGCAATGAGCAGTTCTTC,CASSLPSNEQFF
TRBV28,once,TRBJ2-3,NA,TGTGCCGGGGGGAGCCACCCAACAGATACGCAGTATTTT,CAGGSHPTDTQYF
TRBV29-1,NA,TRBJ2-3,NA,TGCAGCGTTGATGGCGGACAGGGAGGGACAGATACGCAGTATTTT,CSVDGGQGGTDTQYF
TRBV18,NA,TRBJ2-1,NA,TGTGCCAGCTCACCACCGGTTTTTGCACAGAGCTCCTACAATGAGCAGTTCTTC,CASSPPVFAQSSYNEQFF
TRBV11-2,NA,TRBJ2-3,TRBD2,TGTGCCAGCAGCAATTACGGACTAGCGGGAGATACGCAGTATTTT,CASSNYGLAGDTQYF
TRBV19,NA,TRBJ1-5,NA,TGTGCCAGTTCGAACCGGGACCTAGGGAGGTCCCAGCCCCAGCATTTT,CASSNRDLGRSQPQHF
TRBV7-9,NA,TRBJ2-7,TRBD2,TGTGCCAGCAGCCCAGGGCTAGCGGGAGCCTACGAGCAGTACTTC,CASSPGLAGAYEQYF
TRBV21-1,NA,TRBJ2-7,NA,TGTGCCAGCAGCAACCAGGAGGACGAGCAGTACTTC,CASSNQEDEQYF
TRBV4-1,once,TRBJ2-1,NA,TGCGCCAGCAGCCAAGGAGCGGGCCGAACCTACAATGAGCAGTTCTTC,CASSQGAGRTYNEQFF
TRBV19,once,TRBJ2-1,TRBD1,TGTGCCAGTAGTGTACCGGGACAGGGGATGGGCAATGAGCAGTTCTTC,CASSVPGQGMGNEQFF
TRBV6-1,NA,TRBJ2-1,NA,TGTGCCAGTGACCTCGTATTATCCTACAATGAGCAGTTCTTC,CASDLVLSYNEQFF
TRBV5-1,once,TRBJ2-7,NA,TGCGCCAGCAGCGATACAGCCTCTTCCTCCTACGAGCAGTACTTC,CASSDTASSSYEQYF
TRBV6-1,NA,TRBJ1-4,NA,TGTGCCAGCGCATTCACCAATGAAAAACTGTTTTTT,CASAFTNEKLFF
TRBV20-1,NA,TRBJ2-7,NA,TGCAGTGCGAACTACGAGCAGTACTTC,CSANYEQYF
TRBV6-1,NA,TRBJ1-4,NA,TGTGCCAGCAGTGAAAGTGGAGGGATTCCTGAAAAACTGTTTTTT,CASSESGGIPEKLFF
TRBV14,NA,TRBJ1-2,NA,TGTGCCAGCAGCCAAGCCTTAACGGGCTACACCTTC,CASSQALTGYTF
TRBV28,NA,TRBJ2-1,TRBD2,TGTGCCAGCGTCTTTAGCGGGACCTTTCCGAGCTCCTACAATGAGCAGTTCTTC,CASVFSGTFPSSYNEQFF
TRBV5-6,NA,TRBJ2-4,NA,TGTGCCAGCAGCTTAGGACCTATAGCCAAAAACATTCAGTACTTC,CASSLGPIAKNIQYF
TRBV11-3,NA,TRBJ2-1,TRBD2,TGTGCCAGCAGCTTGAGTTCCCTAGCGGGAGCCTACAATGAGCAGTTCTTC,CASSLSSLAGAYNEQFF
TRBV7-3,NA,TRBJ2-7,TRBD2,TGTGCCAGCAGCTTAGCGGGCGGGAGCTACGAGCAGTACTTC,CASSLAGGSYEQYF
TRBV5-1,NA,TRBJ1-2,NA,TGCGCCAGCAGCTTAACAGTACGCAACTATGGCTACACCTTC,CASSLTVRNYGYTF
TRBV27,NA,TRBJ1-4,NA,TGTGCCAGCAGTTTATTTGCATTCGGTTTAGGGGGACCCACATCTGACGGTGAAAAACTGTTTTTT,CASSLFAFGLGGPTSDGEKLFF
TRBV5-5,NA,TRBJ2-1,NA,TGTGCCAGCAGCCTTGAATACCGTAGCTCCTACAATGAGCAGTTCTTC,CASSLEYRSSYNEQFF
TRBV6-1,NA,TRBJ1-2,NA,TGTGCCAGCAGTGAAATAGCAGGGAAAGGTGGCTACACCTTC,CASSEIAGKGGYTF
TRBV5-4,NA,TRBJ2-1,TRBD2,TGTGCCAGCAGCTTGGTTGGTAGCGGGATGTACAATGAGCAGTTCTTC,CASSLVGSGMYNEQFF
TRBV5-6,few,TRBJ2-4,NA,TGTGCCAGCAGCTCCTTTTTTACAGGAACCCTTGCCATTCAGTACTTC,CASSSFFTGTLAIQYF
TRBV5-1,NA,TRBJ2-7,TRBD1,TGCGCCAGCAGCCTAGGACAGGACTCCGAGCAGTACTTC,CASSLGQDSEQYF
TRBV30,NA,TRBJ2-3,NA,TGTGCCTGGAAGTCAGGGAATTTTGATACGCAGTATTTT,CAWKSGNFDTQYF
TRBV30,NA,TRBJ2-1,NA,TGTGCCTGGAGTAGCGGCACCTACAATGAGCAGTTCTTC,CAWSSGTYNEQFF
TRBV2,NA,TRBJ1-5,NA,TGTGCCAGCAGTGGACGACAAGGGAGTCAGCCCCAGCATTTT,CASSGRQGSQPQHF